The next 7 T cell receptor beta chains were all read from a single sample in a study of cytomegalovirus exposure and HLA in healthy donors. TCRdb keeps only in-frame clones here, not all; method: immunoSEQ multiplex PCR. This sample yields approximately 150,000 clones, of which roughly nine tenths are seen a single time; about 0.7% belongs to the top ten. Sequenced sample: PBMCs. Receptors originate from a man aged 18 to 30 in good health and CMV-seronegative.

The V and J genes are TRBV11-2 and TRBJ2-1; weak D call: TRBD2 (6 bases). Germline V CDR1 and CDR2: SGHAT, FQNNGV. The CDR3 extends over 15 amino acids. V lost 5 bases and J lost 10, with 21 bases in between. The CDR3 loop is CASSTRLVSPHEQFF. For the CDR3, the DNA is TGTGCCAGCAGCACAAGACTAGTCTCGCCACACGAGCAGTTCTTC.

The chain is built from TRBV5-4 and TRBJ1-4; D might be TRBD1 (5 bases). The CDR3 is 14 residues long. V was clipped by 0 bases and J by 4 bases, with 7 bases between them. In germline, CDR1 is SGHNT, CDR2 YYREEE (reference sequence). CDR3 coding DNA: TGTGCCAGCAGCTTGGGACAGCTTAATGAAAAACTGTTTTTT. As protein: CASSLGQLNEKLFF.

This chain connects TRBV9 to TRBJ2-1; 10 bases agree with TRBD2. The CDR3 is 16 amino acids. CDR1 and CDR2 (germline): SGDLS, YYNGEE. Unmatched junction bases numbered 7, after V lost 0 bases and J lost 7 bases. The CDR3 nucleotides are TGTGCCAGCAGCGTAGAGGGGGCTAGCGGGAGTAATGAGCAGTTCTTC. Translated, it gives CASSVEGASGSNEQFF.

The chain uses TRBV5-1 and TRBJ1-2; 9 bases are a match to TRBD1. V gave up 5 bases and J gave up 7 bases; unmatched junction bases: 6. The CDR3 length is 13 residues. The germline CDR1 and CDR2 sequences are SGHRS and YFSETQ. For the CDR3, the DNA is TGCGCCAGCAGTACCGGGACAGGGCGTGGCTACACCTTC. This encodes CASSTGTGRGYTF. The complete variable domain, with remaining parts taken from reference TRBV5-1 and TRBJ1-2, reads KAGVTQTPRYLIKTRGQQVTLSCSPISGHRSVSWYQQTPGQGLQFLFEYFSETQRNKGNFPGRFSGRQFSNSRSEMNVSTLELGDSALYLCASSTGTGRGYTFGSGTRLTVV.

This clone appeared a few times. The V and J genes are TRBV6-5 and TRBJ1-2; no reliable D call. Germline CDR1 MNHEY, CDR2 SVGAGI. V was clipped by 7 bases and J by 8 bases, with 11 bases between them. This CDR3 spans 11 amino acids. The DNA for the CDR3 is TGTGCCAGCACCCGGGGAGTCGGCTACACCTTC. Protein sequence: CASTRGVGYTF.

J is TRBJ1-2 and V is TRBV4-1; D unclear. The V end lost 11 bases, the J end lost 3 bases, and 19 bases lay between the germline ends. This CDR3 comprises 14 residues. The germline V gene has CDR1 MGHRA and CDR2 YSYEKL. CDR3 protein: CARGLGGADYGYTF. Written as DNA, the CDR3 is TGCGCCCGAGGACTAGGCGGCGCAGACTATGGCTACACCTTC.

V gene TRBV18 combines with J gene TRBJ2-7; TRBD2 aligns across 12 bases. V dropped 6 bases and J dropped 3; count of bases not matched to a gene: 9. CDR1 is KGHSH, CDR2 LQKENI, per germline. The CDR3 loop spans 16 amino acids. CDR3 coding DNA: TGTGCCAGCTCGGATAAACTAGCGGGGGGCCTCTACGAGCAGTACTTC. Its translation is CASSDKLAGGLYEQYF.